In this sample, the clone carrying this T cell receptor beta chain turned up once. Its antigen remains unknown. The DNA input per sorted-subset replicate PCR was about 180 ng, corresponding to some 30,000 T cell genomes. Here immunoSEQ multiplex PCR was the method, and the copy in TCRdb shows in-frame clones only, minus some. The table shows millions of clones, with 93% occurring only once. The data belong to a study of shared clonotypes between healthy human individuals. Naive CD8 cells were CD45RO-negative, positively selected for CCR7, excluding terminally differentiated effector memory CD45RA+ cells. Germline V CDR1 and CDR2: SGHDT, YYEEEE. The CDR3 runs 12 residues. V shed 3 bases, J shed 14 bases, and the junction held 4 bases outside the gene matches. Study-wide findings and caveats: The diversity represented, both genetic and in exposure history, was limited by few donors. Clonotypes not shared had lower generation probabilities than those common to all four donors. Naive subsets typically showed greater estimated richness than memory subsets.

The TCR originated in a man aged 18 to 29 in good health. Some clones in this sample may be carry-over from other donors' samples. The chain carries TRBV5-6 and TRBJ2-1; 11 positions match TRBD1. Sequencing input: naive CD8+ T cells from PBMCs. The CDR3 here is CASSYAGQGEFF. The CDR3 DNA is TGTGCCAGCAGCTATGCGGGACAGGGGGAGTTCTTC.